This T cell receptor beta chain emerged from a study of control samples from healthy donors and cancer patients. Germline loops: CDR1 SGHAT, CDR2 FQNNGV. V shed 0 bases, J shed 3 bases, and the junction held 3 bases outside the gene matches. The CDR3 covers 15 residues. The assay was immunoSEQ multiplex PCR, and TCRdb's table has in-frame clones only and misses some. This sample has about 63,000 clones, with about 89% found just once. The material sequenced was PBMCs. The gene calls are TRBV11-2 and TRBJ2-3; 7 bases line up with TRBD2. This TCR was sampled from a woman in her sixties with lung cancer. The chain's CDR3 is CASSLDGRGTDTQYF. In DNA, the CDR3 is TGTGCCAGCAGCTTAGATGGGCGGGGGACAGATACGCAGTATTTT.